This is a list of T cell receptor beta chains from one sample in a study of Ad26.COV2.S vaccination and SARS-CoV-2 variants. This table comes from immunoSEQ multiplex PCR, and its TCRdb copy is limited to in-frame clones, with some not included. Here the sample spans 440,000 or so clones, less than 95% being singletons. The sample consisted of peripheral blood, taken in a trial of Ad26.COV2.S vaccine versus placebo. The receptors shown here come from a person aged 18-60 years who received the Ad26.COV2.S COVID-19 vaccine or a placebo. CDR3s include the opening cysteine and the closing phenylalanine or tryptophan. D genes are given only for firm matches. A row's size may be missing; if present it is once, few, many or a size class.

D gene: TRBD1
V gene: TRBV18
J gene: TRBJ1-1
clone size: NA
CDR3 protein: CASSPPLPRQGRLNTEAFF
CDR3 DNA: TGTGCCAGCTCACCACCCCTTCCGAGACAGGGGCGATTGAACACTGAAGCTTTCTTT

D gene: NA
V gene: TRBV5-6
J gene: TRBJ2-7
clone size: NA
CDR3 protein: CASSFGQLPYEQYF
CDR3 DNA: TGTGCCAGCAGCTTTGGACAGTTGCCGTACGAGCAGTACTTC

D gene: TRBD2
V gene: TRBV7-9
J gene: TRBJ2-1
clone size: once
CDR3 protein: CASSSPKGLATYNEQFF
CDR3 DNA: TGTGCCAGCAGCTCCCCCAAGGGACTAGCGACCTACAATGAGCAGTTCTTC

D gene: TRBD1
V gene: TRBV7-2
J gene: TRBJ1-2
clone size: few
CDR3 protein: CASSLADRGAGGYTF
CDR3 DNA: TGTGCCAGCAGCTTAGCCGACAGGGGCGCCGGGGGCTACACCTTC

D gene: NA
V gene: TRBV11-2
J gene: TRBJ1-4
clone size: NA
CDR3 protein: CASSSGYNEKLFF
CDR3 DNA: TGTGCCAGCAGCTCTGGGTATAATGAAAAACTGTTTTTT

D gene: NA
V gene: TRBV19
J gene: TRBJ2-4
clone size: NA
CDR3 protein: CASSLRGKNIQYF
CDR3 DNA: TGTGCCTCGAGTCTGAGGGGCAAAAACATTCAGTACTTC

D gene: NA
V gene: TRBV3-1/TRBV3-2
J gene: TRBJ1-2
clone size: NA
CDR3 protein: CASSRGWGEDGYTF
CDR3 DNA: TGTGCCAGCAGCCGGGGGTGGGGCGAAGATGGCTACACCTTC

D gene: TRBD2
V gene: TRBV5-8
J gene: TRBJ2-2
clone size: NA
CDR3 protein: CASSLARLAGGPNTGELFF
CDR3 DNA: TGTGCCAGCAGCTTGGCCCGGCTAGCGGGAGGCCCGAACACCGGGGAGCTGTTTTTT

D gene: NA
V gene: TRBV30
J gene: TRBJ1-3
clone size: NA
CDR3 protein: CAWSVRRGVSGNTIYF
CDR3 DNA: TGTGCCTGGAGTGTCCGTCGTGGTGTCTCTGGAAACACCATATATTTT

D gene: NA
V gene: TRBV19
J gene: TRBJ2-3
clone size: NA
CDR3 protein: CASSIGDTQYF
CDR3 DNA: TGTGCCAGTAGTATAGGGGATACGCAGTATTTT

D gene: NA
V gene: TRBV7-3
J gene: TRBJ2-1
clone size: few
CDR3 protein: CASSLSIYNEQFF
CDR3 DNA: TGTGCCAGCAGCTTATCCATATACAATGAGCAGTTCTTC

D gene: NA
V gene: TRBV11-2
J gene: TRBJ2-3
clone size: NA
CDR3 protein: CASRRLQGATQYF
CDR3 DNA: TGTGCCAGCAGGCGACTCCAAGGGGCTACGCAGTATTTT

D gene: TRBD2
V gene: TRBV7-9
J gene: TRBJ2-1
clone size: NA
CDR3 protein: CASSLGSSGRNEQFF
CDR3 DNA: TGTGCCAGCAGCTTAGGGTCTAGCGGGAGGAATGAGCAGTTCTTC

D gene: NA
V gene: TRBV19
J gene: TRBJ1-6
clone size: NA
CDR3 protein: CASSGQSHSPLHF
CDR3 DNA: TGTGCCAGTAGTGGACAGAGCCATTCACCCCTCCACTTT

D gene: NA
V gene: TRBV28
J gene: TRBJ1-2
clone size: few
CDR3 protein: CACGTFYGYTF
CDR3 DNA: TGTGCCTGCGGGACTTTCTATGGCTACACCTTC

D gene: TRBD1
V gene: TRBV29-1
J gene: TRBJ1-2
clone size: NA
CDR3 protein: CSVGGQGTVRDYGYTF
CDR3 DNA: TGCAGCGTGGGCGGACAGGGAACGGTCCGGGACTATGGCTACACCTTC

D gene: NA
V gene: TRBV28
J gene: TRBJ2-7
clone size: NA
CDR3 protein: CASSSPRGREWSSYEQYF
CDR3 DNA: TGTGCCAGCAGTTCCCCCAGGGGGCGGGAGTGGAGCTCCTACGAGCAGTACTTC

D gene: TRBD1
V gene: TRBV6-1
J gene: TRBJ1-5
clone size: NA
CDR3 protein: CASSEDRGQPQHF
CDR3 DNA: TGTGCCAGCAGTGAAGACAGGGGACAGCCCCAGCATTTT

D gene: TRBD2
V gene: TRBV4-1
J gene: TRBJ2-7
clone size: NA
CDR3 protein: CASSQVLAGSYEQYF
CDR3 DNA: TGCGCCAGCAGCCAAGTTCTAGCGGGATCCTACGAGCAGTACTTC

D gene: TRBD2
V gene: TRBV4-2
J gene: TRBJ2-7
clone size: NA
CDR3 protein: CASSPSTSGRVNEQYF
CDR3 DNA: TGTGCCAGCAGCCCGTCGACTAGCGGGAGAGTCAACGAGCAGTACTTC

D gene: TRBD1
V gene: TRBV7-8
J gene: TRBJ2-7
clone size: few
CDR3 protein: CASSSGTGGYEQYF
CDR3 DNA: TGTGCCAGCAGCTCAGGGACAGGGGGATACGAGCAGTACTTC

D gene: NA
V gene: TRBV28
J gene: TRBJ2-7
clone size: NA
CDR3 protein: CASSFSTYEQYF
CDR3 DNA: TGTGCCAGCAGTTTTTCGACCTACGAGCAGTACTTC

D gene: TRBD1
V gene: TRBV19
J gene: TRBJ2-2
clone size: NA
CDR3 protein: CASASVLGQGHTGELFF
CDR3 DNA: TGTGCCAGTGCGTCGGTCTTGGGACAGGGGCACACCGGGGAGCTGTTTTTT

D gene: NA
V gene: TRBV3-1/TRBV3-2
J gene: TRBJ2-5
clone size: few
CDR3 protein: CASSREETQYF
CDR3 DNA: TGTGCCAGCAGCCGAGAAGAGACCCAGTACTTC

D gene: TRBD2
V gene: TRBV7-9
J gene: TRBJ2-1
clone size: NA
CDR3 protein: CASSFLGLAEQFF
CDR3 DNA: TGTGCCAGCAGCTTCCTCGGACTAGCGGAGCAGTTCTTC

D gene: NA
V gene: TRBV7-9
J gene: TRBJ2-7
clone size: NA
CDR3 protein: CASSLGPGTLAYEQYF
CDR3 DNA: TGTGCCAGCAGCTTAGGCCCCGGGACACTGGCCTACGAGCAGTACTTC

D gene: TRBD2
V gene: TRBV5-1
J gene: TRBJ2-1
clone size: NA
CDR3 protein: CASSLAGLAGELSNNEQFF
CDR3 DNA: TGCGCCAGCAGCTTGGCGGGACTAGCGGGAGAGTTGTCTAACAATGAGCAGTTCTTC

D gene: NA
V gene: TRBV10-2
J gene: TRBJ2-7
clone size: NA
CDR3 protein: CASKETGPYEQYF
CDR3 DNA: TGCGCCAGCAAAGAGACAGGACCCTACGAGCAGTACTTC

D gene: NA
V gene: TRBV7-8
J gene: TRBJ1-2
clone size: NA
CDR3 protein: CASSPWWQSNYGYTF
CDR3 DNA: TGTGCCAGCAGCCCCTGGTGGCAGAGTAACTATGGCTACACCTTC

D gene: TRBD2
V gene: TRBV28
J gene: TRBJ2-7
clone size: NA
CDR3 protein: CASSYFPLAGGSYEQYF
CDR3 DNA: TGTGCCAGCAGCTATTTCCCCTTAGCGGGAGGATCCTACGAGCAGTACTTC

D gene: TRBD2
V gene: TRBV28
J gene: TRBJ2-1
clone size: NA
CDR3 protein: CASWTSWDNEQFF
CDR3 DNA: TGTGCCAGCTGGACTAGTTGGGACAATGAGCAGTTCTTC

D gene: TRBD2
V gene: TRBV7-2
J gene: TRBJ2-7
clone size: few
CDR3 protein: CASSLELGRAFPYEQYF
CDR3 DNA: TGTGCCAGCAGCTTAGAGCTCGGGAGGGCCTTTCCCTACGAGCAGTACTTC

D gene: TRBD1
V gene: TRBV10-3
J gene: TRBJ2-7
clone size: NA
CDR3 protein: CAITAGTGDTAGVSYEQYF
CDR3 DNA: TGTGCCATTACGGCCGGGACAGGGGATACAGCGGGAGTCTCCTACGAGCAGTACTTC